These T cell receptor beta chains were read from a single sample in a study of blood T cell repertoires in COVID-19. The table came from immunoSEQ multiplex PCR; TCRdb's copy has only in-frame clones and leaves some out. The sample includes 130,000 to 150,000 clones, around 78% of them seen just once. The specimen sequenced was peripheral blood. The receptors originated from a woman aged 60-75 years with acute or convalescent COVID-19. CDR3s include the opening cysteine and the closing phenylalanine or tryptophan. A D gene is named only where the DNA matches it firmly. Only part of the rows carry a size: once, few, many, or a class if the clone is expanded.

j_call d_call v_call clone_size cdr3_nt cdr3_aa
TRBJ2-3 TRBD2 TRBV30 few TGTGCCTGGAGTAATAGCGGGTGGCCCGGAGATACGCAGTATTTT CAWSNSGWPGDTQYF
TRBJ2-1 TRBD1 TRBV11-2 NA TGTGCCAGCAGCTTAGGGGAGTGGGACAGGGTAAATGAGCAGTTCTTC CASSLGEWDRVNEQFF
TRBJ1-2 TRBD1 TRBV5-6 few TGTGCCAGCAGCTCGGGGACAGGGGGCGTAAGGACCTTC CASSSGTGGVRTF
TRBJ2-3 NA TRBV5-4 NA TGTGCCAGCAGCAGGACTAGCACAGATACGCAGTATTTT CASSRTSTDTQYF
TRBJ1-1 NA TRBV30 few TGTGCCTGGAGCCCAGGGGTTGAAGCTTTCTTT CAWSPGVEAFF
TRBJ1-6 TRBD1 TRBV7-2 once TGTGCCAGCAGCTCCAGGACAGGGTACGGAACCCTCCACTTT CASSSRTGYGTLHF
TRBJ2-7 TRBD2 TRBV5-1 NA TGCGCCAGCAGCCCCGCGCCAGCGGGAGACCACGAGCAGTACTTC CASSPAPAGDHEQYF
TRBJ2-2 NA TRBV2 NA TGTGCCAGCGGTCCAGGGTACACCGGGGAGCTGTTTTTT CASGPGYTGELFF
TRBJ2-7 NA TRBV5-1 NA TGCGCCAGCAGCCCGGACTTCTACGAGCAGTACTTC CASSPDFYEQYF
TRBJ2-7 NA TRBV6-5 NA TGTGCCAGCATTCCCGGGCGGGGACAGAGCTACGAGCAGTACTTC CASIPGRGQSYEQYF
TRBJ2-1 TRBD2 TRBV27 NA TGTGCCAGCAGTTTGATGACTAGCCTGGCACACAATGAGCAGTTCTTC CASSLMTSLAHNEQFF
TRBJ2-7 NA TRBV20-1 NA TGCAGTGCTAGTCCCAACTCCTACGAGCAGTACTTC CSASPNSYEQYF
TRBJ2-7 TRBD1 TRBV28 NA TGTGCCAGCAGTTCAACAGGGGGCAAAGGGAACGAGCAGTACTTC CASSSTGGKGNEQYF
TRBJ1-2 NA TRBV7-2 NA TGTGCCAGCAGCTCCTCGGTCTCGGGGGATGGCTACACCTTC CASSSSVSGDGYTF
TRBJ1-1 TRBD1 TRBV28 NA TGTGCCAGCAGTCACAGGGGGAGGACTGAAGCTTTCTTT CASSHRGRTEAFF
TRBJ2-1 NA TRBV7-9 NA TGTGCCAGCAGCTTAGGAGGATTTGAGCAGTTCTTC CASSLGGFEQFF
TRBJ2-7 NA TRBV5-5 few TGTGCCAGCAGCTTGAGGGGATACTACGAGCAGTACTTC CASSLRGYYEQYF
TRBJ2-1 TRBD1 TRBV18 NA TGTGCCAGCTCACGACCGGGACAGGGGGCCAACAATGAGCAGTTCTTC CASSRPGQGANNEQFF
TRBJ2-2 TRBD1 TRBV19 NA TGTGCCAGTCAATTTTACAGGGGCGGAACCGGGGAGCTGTTTTTT CASQFYRGGTGELFF
TRBJ1-6 NA TRBV28 NA TGTGCCAGCAGCCCTTATACAACCTCAGGGGCAGTAAATAATTCACCCCTCCACTTT CASSPYTTSGAVNNSPLHF
TRBJ2-5 TRBD1 TRBV5-6 few TGTGCCAGCAGCCTGACAGGGGGCTTGGAGACCCAGTACTTC CASSLTGGLETQYF
TRBJ1-4 TRBD1 TRBV5-1 NA TGCGCCAGCAGCTTGGCGTCCCGGGACAGGTTTGCAACTAATGAAAAACTGTTTTTT CASSLASRDRFATNEKLFF
TRBJ1-1 NA TRBV21-1 NA TGTGCCGAACATGGGGCCCCTGAAGCTTTCTTT CAEHGAPEAFF
TRBJ1-6 NA TRBV3-1/TRBV3-2 NA TGTGCCAGCAGCACACAGAGCTCCTATAATTCACCCCTCCACTTT CASSTQSSYNSPLHF
TRBJ1-4 NA TRBV6-2/TRBV6-3 NA TGTGCCAGCAGTCTGGACTCCCTCATCGGTTATGAAAAACTGTTTTTT CASSLDSLIGYEKLFF
TRBJ2-7 TRBD1 TRBV5-4 once TGTGCCAGCACCCACAGGGGTAGTAAGTCCTACGAGCAGTACTTC CASTHRGSKSYEQYF
TRBJ1-3 NA TRBV19 NA TGTGCCAGTAGTATACCCGGGAACTCTGGAAACACCATATATTTT CASSIPGNSGNTIYF
TRBJ2-7 TRBD2 TRBV11-2 NA TGTGCCAGCAGCTTAGAAACGACTAGCCACGAGCAGTACTTC CASSLETTSHEQYF
TRBJ2-1 NA TRBV18 NA TGTGCCAGCTCACCAGGGGCGTATAATGAGCAGTTCTTC CASSPGAYNEQFF
TRBJ2-7 NA TRBV19 NA TGTGCCAGTAGTATAACCCCCAGTCGCCGCCACGGAGGTTACGAGCAGTACTTC CASSITPSRRHGGYEQYF
TRBJ1-1 NA TRBV5-1 NA TGCGCCAGCAGCTTGGGTGGTGGGAGATTGAACACTGAAGCTTTCTTT CASSLGGGRLNTEAFF
TRBJ2-7 NA TRBV7-3 NA TGTGCCAGCAGCTTAGGCGGGAACACCGTGCAGTACTTC CASSLGGNTVQYF
TRBJ1-1 TRBD1 TRBV5-1 NA TGCGCCAGCAGCTTGGAGGGACAGGTTTTTTCTGAAGCTTTCTTT CASSLEGQVFSEAFF